This T cell receptor (beta chain) was obtained from a study of cytomegalovirus exposure and HLA in healthy donors. The V segment lost 5 bases and the J segment 5 bases; nucleotides outside the gene matches: 11. The CDR3 contains 16 residues. Germline V gene lookup returns CDR1 SGHAT and CDR2 FQNNGV. TCRdb's table, derived via immunoSEQ multiplex PCR, lists solely in-frame clones and lacks some. There are 150,000 to 200,000 clones in the sample; 84% occur only once, and around 7% lies in the top ten. From the 120-subject validation cohort, which was separate from the roughly 690-subject first cohort, the donors were drawn.

The sequence was collected from a man between 18 and 35 years old in good health and CMV-seropositive. The chain employs TRBV11-2 and TRBJ2-5, with 10 bases aligning to TRBD2. What was sequenced was PBMCs. The CDR3 protein is CASSAGRLAGTETQYF. The CDR3 nucleotides read TGTGCCAGCAGCGCAGGGAGACTAGCGGGTACGGAGACCCAGTACTTC.